Below are 31 T cell receptor beta chains sequenced from a single sample in a study of tumor-infiltrating lymphocytes in primary liver carcinoma. DNA and RNA were both co-extracted from about 19-30 mg of bulk tissue that had not been sorted. Total RNA (approximately 450 ng) served as template for TCR beta cDNA synthesis primed by a constant-region primer. Slightly modified ARM-PCR, run as three nested multiplex PCR rounds, produced the TCR beta libraries. A C-beta reverse primer and TRBV1-TRBV30 forward primers served in each of the first two PCR rounds, at ten to eleven cycles apiece. TCRdb processed the multiplex PCR reads anew with MiXCR; each CDR3 protein has one entry. Of around 25,000 distinct CDR3 sequences detected, about 73% appear once; the ten largest clones hold 35% to 50%. Input material: liver tumor tissue from sampling region 3. Regarding subset: tumor region T3, left-lateral pole. These receptor sequences come from a man aged 40-50 years with primary liver carcinoma and hepatitis B virus infection.

This clonotype was seen a few times. As the CDR3 is not closed by the conserved phenylalanine or tryptophan, this likely results from a read error. No DNA is shown, since the ends of the CDR3 on it are uncertain; the CDR3 is the one TCRdb lists. The rearrangement uses TRBV12-3 or TRBV12-4 and TRBJ2-7; TRBD1 was called by the table and not checked on the DNA. The CDR3 is 15 residues long, ends included. Here the CDR3 reads CASSIGTGGPYEKYS.

This clonotype was observed at least ten times. The rearrangement joins TRBV6-5 to TRBJ2-7, with 9 bases fitting TRBD1. Germline loops: CDR1 MNHEY, CDR2 SVGAGI. The CDR3 covers 13 residues. V lost 8 bases, J lost 3 bases, and 5 bases stayed unmatched. The CDR3 loop is CASSYRGHYEQYF. CDR3 sequence (DNA): TGTGCCAGCTCTTACAGGGGGCACTACGAGCAGTACTTC.

This clonotype was picked up one time. One end of the junction does not line up with germline, which may come from a read error. The rearrangement joins TRBV11-2 to TRBJ2-1; D may be TRBD2 (5 bases). This CDR3 contains 16 residues. CDR1 SGHAT and CDR2 FQNNGV come from the germline V gene. CDR3 DNA sequence: TGTGCCAGCAGCTTAGAGTTCCTGTCGGGAATGAATGGGCAGTTCTTC. Translating gives CASSLEFLSGMNGQFF.

Notes on this clonotype: At one end, the junction sequence differs from germline, possibly due to a read error. This rearrangement joins TRBV5-4 to TRBJ2-7, with 7 nucleotides matching TRBD2. There are 14 residues in the CDR3. The germline V gene has CDR1 SGHNT and CDR2 YYREEE (reference sequence). In DNA, the CDR3 is TGTACCAGCAGCAGGGACTACAGACCCTATGAGCAGTACTTC. Amino acid sequence: CTSSRDYRPYEQYF. The whole variable domain, remainder taken from reference TRBV5-4 and TRBJ2-7, is ETGVTQSPTHLIKTRGQQVTLRCSSQSGHNTVSWYQQALGQGPQFIFQYYREEENGRGNFPPRFSGLQFPNYSSELNVNALELDDSALYLCTSSRDYRPYEQYFGPGTRLTVT.

Worth noting for this clonotype: Relative to the germline gene, one junction end is altered; a read error may explain this. The chain combines TRBV11-2 with TRBJ2-3, with TRBD1 matching 9 bases. The CDR3 contains 16 residues. Germline V gene sequence: CDR1 SGHAT, CDR2 FQNNGV. In DNA, the CDR3 is TGTGCCAACAGTTTAAAACAGGGGGCTAGGACAGATACGCAATATTTT. Amino acids: CANSLKQGARTDTQYF.

Comment on this clonotype: Likely a read error: the CDR3 ends without its conserved phenylalanine or tryptophan. The DNA is omitted, as the CDR3 cannot be located on it reliably, and the CDR3 follows TCRdb's listing. The J gene is TRBJ2-5, the V gene TRBV11-2; the table's D call, TRBD1, has no DNA check behind it. Germline CDR1 and CDR2: SGHAT and FQNNGV. Ends included, the CDR3 has 13 residues. The CDR3 is CASSLEAGGRIYS.

The J gene is TRBJ1-3, the V gene TRBV7-8; unclear D gene. V lost 6 bases to trimming and J lost 0 bases, with 12 bases between them. The CDR3 length is 15 residues. Germline CDR1 and CDR2: SGHVS and FQNEAQ. Here the CDR3 DNA reads TGTGCCAGCAGGAACGACACGTACTCTGGAAACACCATATATTTT. Its protein product is CASRNDTYSGNTIYF.

This clonotype was seen a few times. It may be a read error: a sequence one base away is much more abundant. The chain has TRBV5-5 and TRBJ2-7; D is unclear. There are 11 residues in the CDR3. Per the germline V gene, CDR1 is SGHKS and CDR2 is YYEKEE (reference sequence). CDR3 bases: TGTGACAGCAGCTCAACCTACGAGCAGTACTTC. Translating gives CDSSSTYEQYF.

On this clonotype itself: This is likely a read error, given that the CDR3 carries no conserved phenylalanine or tryptophan at its end. The DNA is omitted, as the CDR3 cannot be located on it reliably, and the CDR3 follows TCRdb's listing. The chain employs TRBV28 and TRBJ1-1; the DNA was not compared with TRBD1, the D call given in the table. Germline lookup yields CDR1 MDHEN and CDR2 SYDVKM. Termini included, the CDR3 measures 15 amino acids. CDR3: CASGEQGGMNTEALL.

This clonotype appeared a single time. Germline and junction disagree at one end, which may indicate a read error. V is TRBV11-2 and J is TRBJ2-7; tentatively, D is TRBD2 (5 bases). Germline V gene data show CDR1 as SGHAT and CDR2 as FQNNGV. This CDR3 has 15 residues. The CDR3 nucleotides are TGTCCCAGCAGCCTTGTGGCAGGAGGCCAGTACGAGCAGTACTTC. Translation: CPSSLVAGGQYEQYF.

This clonotype was counted many times. One end of the junction varies from germline; a read error may be responsible. This chain joins TRBV11-2 and TRBJ1-4; D uncertain. Per the germline V gene, CDR1 is SGHAT and CDR2 is FQNNGV. The CDR3 has 12 amino acids. DNA of the CDR3: TGTGCCAGCAGCCCTGACGCTGAAAAACTGTCTTTT. Translated, it gives CASSPDAEKLSF. The complete variable domain, with remaining parts taken from reference TRBV11-2 and TRBJ1-4, reads EAGVAQSPRYKIIEKRQSVAFWCNPISGHATLYWYQQILGQGPKLLIQFQNNGVVDDSQLPKDRFSAERLKGVDSTLKIQPAKLEDSAVYLCASSPDAEKLSFGSGTQLSVL.

Comment on this clonotype: The CDR3 does not close with the conserved phenylalanine or tryptophan, likely indicating a read error. This rearrangement joins TRBV6-5 to TRBJ2-1, with no clear D. The CDR3 contains 15 residues. Germline CDR1 is MNHEY and CDR2 is SVGAGI. Trimming pared 4 bases from V and 1 base from J, leaving 11 bases between. The CDR3 nucleotides read TGTGCCAGCAGTTTCCTGACATGGTCCTACAATGAGCAGTTCCTC. Its translation is CASSFLTWSYNEQFL.

This clonotype was seen more than once but under ten times. Sequence at one end of the junction differs from germline and may be a read error. This chain links TRBV4-3 with TRBJ2-1; TRBD2 is a possible D gene (6 bases). Looked up from germline, CDR1 is LGHNA and CDR2 is YSLEER. CDR3 length equals 17 residues. The CDR3, as DNA: TGCGCCAGTAGCCAAGACCGGCGGGGAGTACGTTCCAATGAGCAGTTCTTC. Translation gives CASSQDRRGVRSNEQFF.

With respect to this clonotype: At one of its ends the junction is not consistent with the germline gene, which may arise from a read error. The genes are TRBV5-5 and TRBJ1-1; tentative D call: TRBD1 (5 bases). The germline gives CDR1 SGHKS, CDR2 YYEKEE (reference sequence). This CDR3 is built from 16 residues. The CDR3 loop reads CAISLAAGTGRTEAFF. CDR3 DNA: TGTGCCATCAGCTTGGCCGCGGGGACGGGGAGGACTGAAGCTTTCTTT.

A word on this clonotype: Relative to the germline gene, one junction end is altered; a read error may explain this. The chain is built from TRBV4-1 and TRBJ2-2; 15 bases match TRBD2. CDR3 size: 20 residues. Germline V gene lookup returns CDR1 MGHRA and CDR2 YSYEKL. In DNA form, the CDR3 reads TGCGGCAGCACCCCAAGAGGACTAGCGGGAGGGGGGGGGAACACCGTGGAGCTGTTTTTT. Translation: CGSTPRGLAGGGGNTVELFF.

This chain connects TRBV10-2 to TRBJ2-7, with 7 bases that match TRBD1. V dropped 10 bases and J dropped 6; count of bases not matched to a gene: 6. Germline loops: CDR1 WSHSY, CDR2 SAAADI. The CDR3 sequence is 11 residues long. As DNA, the CDR3 is TGCGCCACAGGACAGGTCGGCGAGCAGTACTTC. It yields the protein CATGQVGEQYF.

About this clonotype itself: An end of the junction does not agree with germline; a read error may underlie this. The chain has TRBV11-2 and TRBJ2-5; the match to TRBD2 covers 10 bases. Germline loops: CDR1 SGHAT, CDR2 FQNNGV. The CDR3 spans 18 residues. The CDR3 is CASRSDPWSSGRGETQYF. In DNA form, the CDR3 reads TGTGCCAGCAGATCAGATCCGTGGTCTAGCGGGAGAGGAGAGACTCAGTACTTC.

This clonotype showed up just once. One end of the junction is discordant with germline, which a read error may explain. The chain is built from TRBV10-3 and TRBJ2-3; the match to TRBD2 covers 14 bases. The CDR3 contains 15 residues. CDR1 and CDR2 (germline): ENHRY, SYGVKD. CDR3 DNA: TGTTCCATCAGTGAGTCGACTAGCGGGAGGGATATGCAGTATTTT. Encoded protein: CSISESTSGRDMQYF.

This clonotype was recorded a few times. This may arise from a read error, as a much more abundant clone is one base away. DNA of the CDR3: TGTGTCAGCAGCCGGGACAGGGACACTGAAGCTTTCTTT. Its protein is CVSSRDRDTEAFF. This sequence joins TRBV7-9 and TRBJ1-1; TRBD1 agrees at 9 bases. CDR1 SEHNR and CDR2 FQNEAQ come from the germline V gene (reference sequence). The CDR3 spans 13 residues. The whole variable domain, filled in from reference TRBV7-9 and TRBJ1-1, reads DTGVSQNPRHKITKRGQNVTFRCDPISEHNRLYWYRQTLGQGPEFLTYFQNEAQLEKSRLLSDRFSAERPKGSFSTLEIQRTEQGDSAMYLCVSSRDRDTEAFFGQGTRLTVV.

A word on this clonotype: In this CDR3 the conserved last residue, phenylalanine or tryptophan, is missing, so a read error is likely. V usage is TRBV29-1 and J usage is TRBJ2-7, with 7 bases fitting TRBD1. The germline V gene encodes CDR1 SQVTM and CDR2 ANQGSEA. This CDR3 comprises 12 residues. The DNA of the CDR3 is TGCAACGTTGGGCAGGGGGCCTACGAGCAGTACCTC. It translates to CNVGQGAYEQYL.

The chain is built from TRBV4-1 and TRBJ2-1, with a tentative D call TRBD2 (5 bases). This CDR3 is 16 amino acids long. Germline V CDR1 and CDR2: MGHRA, YSYEKL. V lost 0 bases, J lost 5 bases, and 14 bases lay in between. CDR3: CASSQDGMVLNNEQFF. The CDR3 nucleotides are TGCGCCAGCAGCCAAGACGGGATGGTGCTCAACAATGAGCAGTTCTTC.

There are a few counts of this clonotype. The chain joins TRBV6-5 to TRBJ2-7; D is uncertain. The germline V gene encodes CDR1 MNHEY and CDR2 SVGAGI. This CDR3 is 11 amino acids long. Trimming removed 9 bases at V and 5 bases at J, with 11 bases between. This chain's CDR3 is CASRVGNEQYF. In DNA form, the CDR3 reads TGTGCCAGTAGGGTTGGAAACGAGCAGTACTTC.

About this clonotype: One end of the junction is discordant with germline, which a read error may explain. The V gene is TRBV6-2 or TRBV6-3, the J gene TRBJ1-1, with 9 bases aligning to TRBD1. The germline CDR1 and CDR2 sequences are MNHEY and SVGEGT. The CDR3 loop spans 14 amino acids. CDR3 region: CTSGRGTGPTEAFF. The DNA of the CDR3 is TGTACCAGCGGACGAGGGACAGGGCCCACTGAAGCTTTCTTT.

This clonotype was observed a single time. The rearrangement uses TRBV10-3 and TRBJ2-7, with 8 bases aligning to TRBD2. Germline V gene sequence: CDR1 ENHRY, CDR2 SYGVKD. The V gene end was trimmed by 7 bases and the J gene end by 10 bases; junction bases not matched to a gene: 30. CDR3 length: 19 amino acids. The CDR3 DNA reads TGTGCCATCACCAAACGATCGGGACTAGAGGGAGGGTTCTCCTATGATCAGTACTTC. This gives the protein CAITKRSGLEGGFSYDQYF.

In this sample, this clonotype turned up many times. The chain carries TRBV16 and TRBJ1-5; TRBD1 aligns across 8 bases. The V gene end was trimmed by 0 bases and the J gene end by 7 bases; junction bases not matched to a gene: 5. CDR1 KGHSY and CDR2 FQNENV come from the germline V gene. CDR3 size: 15 residues. The CDR3 loop is CASSQSQGARQPQHF. The CDR3 region has the DNA TGTGCCAGCAGCCAATCTCAGGGGGCGAGACAGCCCCAGCATTTT.

This clonotype was detected only once. The rearrangement links TRBV4-2 to TRBJ1-4; D possibly corresponds to TRBD1 (5 bases). The CDR3 is 20 amino acids. Between the trimmed V and J ends, which lost 0 bases and 0 bases, there was a span of 20 bases. Per germline, CDR1 LGHNA and CDR2 YNFKEQ. The CDR3 sequence is CASSQEFRGEGSATNEKLFF. The CDR3 bases are TGTGCCAGCAGCCAAGAGTTCCGGGGGGAGGGGTCTGCAACTAATGAAAAACTGTTTTTT.

A word on this clonotype: At one end the junction does not follow the germline gene, possibly because of a read error. J is TRBJ1-2 and V is TRBV12-3 or TRBV12-4; 8 positions agree with TRBD1. CDR3 length equals 15 residues. In nucleotides, the CDR3 is TGTGCCAGCAGTTTGGGAACAGGGGGACGGTATGGCTACAACTTC. It yields the protein CASSLGTGGRYGYNF.

This clonotype was recorded at least ten times. This chain uses TRBV7-9 with TRBJ2-1; TRBD2 agrees at 9 bases. Trimming at V came to 5 bases and at J to 7 bases, leaving 9 bases not matched to a gene. Germline CDR1 is SEHNR and CDR2 is FQNEAQ (reference sequence). The CDR3 covers 15 residues. The CDR3 bases are TGTGCCAGCAGCATCCTAGCGGGGTCGGGGAATGAGCAGTTCTTC. Its protein product is CASSILAGSGNEQFF.

V and J are TRBV6-6 and TRBJ2-2; D possibly matches TRBD1 or TRBD2 (5 bases each). Germline assignment: CDR1 MNHNY and CDR2 SVGAGI (reference sequence). This CDR3 comprises 14 residues. Between the trimmed V and J ends, which lost 10 bases and 11 bases, there was a span of 23 bases. The CDR3 DNA is TGTGCCACCACCACCCTGGGGGTCACCAGCGAGCTGTTTTTT. Amino acid sequence: CATTTLGVTSELFF.

V and J are TRBV3-1 and TRBJ1-2; 8 nucleotides line up with TRBD1. The CDR3 sequence is 16 residues long. V was clipped by 8 bases and J by 0 bases; unmatched bases: 11. Germline-derived CDR1 and CDR2 are LGHDT and YNNKEL (reference sequence). The CDR3 spells CASQDLGTGANYGYTF. CDR3 in DNA: TGTGCCAGCCAAGATCTTGGGACAGGAGCTAACTATGGCTACACCTTC.

Worth noting for this clonotype: One end of the junction varies from germline; a read error may be responsible. The rearrangement joins TRBV7-8 to TRBJ2-3, with TRBD1 identical over 9 bases. This CDR3 spans 15 amino acids. Germline-derived CDR1 and CDR2 are SGHVS and FQNEAQ. CDR3: CASSAGQGLTDMQYF. The DNA of the CDR3 is TGTGCCAGCAGCGCTGGACAGGGGCTCACAGATATGCAGTATTTT.